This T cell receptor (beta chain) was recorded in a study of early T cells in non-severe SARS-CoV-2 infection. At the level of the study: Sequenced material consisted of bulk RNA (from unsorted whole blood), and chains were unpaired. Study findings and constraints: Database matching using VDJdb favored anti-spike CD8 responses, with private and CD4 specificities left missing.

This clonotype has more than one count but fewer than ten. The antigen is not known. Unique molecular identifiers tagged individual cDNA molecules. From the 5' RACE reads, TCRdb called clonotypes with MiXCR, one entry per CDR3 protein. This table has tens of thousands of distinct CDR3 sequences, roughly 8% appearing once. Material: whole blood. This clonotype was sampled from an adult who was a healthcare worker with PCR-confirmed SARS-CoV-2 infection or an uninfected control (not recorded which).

CDR3 DNA sequence: TGTGCCAGCTCACCCGGGGACAAGGAGCAGTACTTC. Amino acid sequence: CASSPGDKEQYF. This chain connects TRBV18 to TRBJ2-7; tentatively, D is TRBD1 (6 bases). Germline V gives CDR1 KGHSH, CDR2 LQKENI. This CDR3 contains 12 residues. V lost 3 bases, J lost 7 bases, and 10 bases lay in between.